Listed here is a single TCR beta chain. The record originates from a study of blood T cell repertoires in COVID-19. CDR1 and CDR2 from the germline V gene are SGHTA and FQGNSA. The CDR3 runs 16 residues. V dropped 3 bases and J dropped 2 bases, with 14 bases sitting between them. Repertoires were generated with immunoSEQ multiplex PCR, while TCRdb's copy carries only in-frame clones and drops some. The table has fewer than 200,000 clones, over 60% seen once; the top ten hold around 8.1%. Specimen: peripheral blood. The chain uses TRBV7-2 and TRBJ2-1; TRBD2 might be the D (6 bases). This receptor was identified in a man aged 55 to 70 with acute or convalescent COVID-19. CDR3 sequence reads: CASSLDGGSTYNEQFF. Here the CDR3 DNA reads TGTGCCAGCAGCTTGGACGGGGGTAGTACCTACAATGAGCAGTTCTTC.